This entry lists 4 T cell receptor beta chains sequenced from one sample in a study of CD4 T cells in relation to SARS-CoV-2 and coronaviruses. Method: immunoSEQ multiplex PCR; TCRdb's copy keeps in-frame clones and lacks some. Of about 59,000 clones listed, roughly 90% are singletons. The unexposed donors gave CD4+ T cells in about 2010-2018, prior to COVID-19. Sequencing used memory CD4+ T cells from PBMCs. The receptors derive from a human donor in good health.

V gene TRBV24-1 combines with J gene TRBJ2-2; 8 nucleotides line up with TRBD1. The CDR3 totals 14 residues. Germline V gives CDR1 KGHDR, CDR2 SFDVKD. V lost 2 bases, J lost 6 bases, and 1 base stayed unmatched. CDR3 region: CATSDYRGSGELFF. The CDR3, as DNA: TGTGCCACCAGTGATTACAGGGGGTCCGGGGAGCTGTTTTTT.

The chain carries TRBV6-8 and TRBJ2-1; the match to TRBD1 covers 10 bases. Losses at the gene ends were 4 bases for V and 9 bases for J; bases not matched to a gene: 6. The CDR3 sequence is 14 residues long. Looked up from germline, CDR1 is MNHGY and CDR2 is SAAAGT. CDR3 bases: TGTGCCAGCAGTTTCCCGGACAGGGGGGCTGAGCAGTTCTTC. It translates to CASSFPDRGAEQFF.

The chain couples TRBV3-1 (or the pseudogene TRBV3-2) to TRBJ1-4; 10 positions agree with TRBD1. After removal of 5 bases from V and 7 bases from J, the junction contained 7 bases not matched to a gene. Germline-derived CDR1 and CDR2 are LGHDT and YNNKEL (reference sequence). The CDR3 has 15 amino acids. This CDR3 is CASSSRQGAGEKLFF. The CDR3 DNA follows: TGTGCCAGCAGCAGCCGACAGGGGGCGGGTGAAAAACTGTTTTTT.

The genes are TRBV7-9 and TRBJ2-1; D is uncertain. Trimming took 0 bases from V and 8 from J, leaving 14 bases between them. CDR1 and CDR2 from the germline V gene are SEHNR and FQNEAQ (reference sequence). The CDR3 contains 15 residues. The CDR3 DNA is TGTGCCAGCAGCTTAGCCACCACGATAGTCGATGAGCAGTTCTTC. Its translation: CASSLATTIVDEQFF.